This T cell receptor (beta chain) comes out of a study of T cell changes during pregnancy in multiple sclerosis. Germline V lookup: CDR1 MNHEY, CDR2 SVGAGI. This CDR3 region has 14 residues. J was trimmed by 1 base and V by 4 bases; bases with no gene match: 4. Data came from immunoSEQ multiplex PCR; TCRdb stores just in-frame clones and leaves some out. This sample has 90,000 to 120,000 clones, with roughly 90% found just once. The V and J genes are TRBV6-5 and TRBJ2-7; 7 positions agree with TRBD1. Sequencing was performed on peripheral blood, taken in the third trimester of pregnancy. The TCR originated in a female donor in good health, enrolled as a control in a pregnancy study. In DNA, the CDR3 is TGTGCCAGCAGTTTGAAGGGGGCTTCCTACGAGCAGTACTTC. This gives the protein CASSLKGASYEQYF.